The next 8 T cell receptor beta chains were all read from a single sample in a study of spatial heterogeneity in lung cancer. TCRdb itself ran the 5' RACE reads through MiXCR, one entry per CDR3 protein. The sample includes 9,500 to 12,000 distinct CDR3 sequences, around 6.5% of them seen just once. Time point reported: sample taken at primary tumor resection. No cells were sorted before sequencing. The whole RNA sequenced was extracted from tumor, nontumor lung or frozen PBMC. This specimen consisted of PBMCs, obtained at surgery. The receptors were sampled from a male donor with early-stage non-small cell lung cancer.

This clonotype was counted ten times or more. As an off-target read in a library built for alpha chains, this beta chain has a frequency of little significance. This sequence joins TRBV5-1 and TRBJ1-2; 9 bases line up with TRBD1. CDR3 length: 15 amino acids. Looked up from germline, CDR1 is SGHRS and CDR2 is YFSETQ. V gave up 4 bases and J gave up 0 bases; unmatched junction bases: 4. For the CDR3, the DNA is TGCGCCAGCAGCGGACAGGGGTACCCTAACTATGGCTACACCTTC. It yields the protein CASSGQGYPNYGYTF.

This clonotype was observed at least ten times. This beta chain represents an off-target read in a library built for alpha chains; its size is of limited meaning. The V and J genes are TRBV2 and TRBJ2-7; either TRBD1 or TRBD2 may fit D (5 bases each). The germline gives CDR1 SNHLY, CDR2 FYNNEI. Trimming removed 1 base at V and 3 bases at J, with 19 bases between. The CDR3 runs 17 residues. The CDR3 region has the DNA TGTGCCAGCAGTGAAGTAATGTCCGGGACCAACTTCTACGAGCAGTACTTC. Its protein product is CASSEVMSGTNFYEQYF.

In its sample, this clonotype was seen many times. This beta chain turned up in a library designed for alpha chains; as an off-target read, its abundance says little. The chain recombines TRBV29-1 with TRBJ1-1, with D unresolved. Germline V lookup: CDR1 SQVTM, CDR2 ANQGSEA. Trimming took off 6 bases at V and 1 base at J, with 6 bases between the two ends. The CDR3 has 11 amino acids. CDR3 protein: CSVFRNTEAFF. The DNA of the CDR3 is TGCAGCGTGTTCCGGAACACTGAAGCTTTCTTT.

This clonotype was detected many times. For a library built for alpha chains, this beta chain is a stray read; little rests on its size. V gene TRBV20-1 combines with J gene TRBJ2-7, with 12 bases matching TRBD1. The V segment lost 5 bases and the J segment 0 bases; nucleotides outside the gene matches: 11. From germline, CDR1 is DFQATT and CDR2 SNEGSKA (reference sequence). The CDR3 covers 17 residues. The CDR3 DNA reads TGCAGTGCTCGGGGGACAGGGGGCGTATCGTCCTCCTACGAGCAGTACTTC. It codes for CSARGTGGVSSSYEQYF.

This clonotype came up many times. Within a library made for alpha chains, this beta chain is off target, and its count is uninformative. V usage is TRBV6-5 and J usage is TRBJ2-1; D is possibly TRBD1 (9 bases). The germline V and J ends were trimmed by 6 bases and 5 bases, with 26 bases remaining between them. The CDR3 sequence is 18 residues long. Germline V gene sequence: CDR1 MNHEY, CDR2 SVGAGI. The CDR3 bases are TGTGCCAGCAGCTCGACAGGGGGGTGGCTAGCGGGTGACAATGAGCAGTTCTTC. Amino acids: CASSSTGGWLAGDNEQFF.

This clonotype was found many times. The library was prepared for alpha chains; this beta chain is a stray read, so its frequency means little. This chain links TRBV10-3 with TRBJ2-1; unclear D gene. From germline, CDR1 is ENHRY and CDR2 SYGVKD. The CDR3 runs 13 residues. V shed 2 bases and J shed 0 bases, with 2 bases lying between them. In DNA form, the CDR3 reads TGTGCCATCAGTGAGCGCTCCTACAATGAGCAGTTCTTC. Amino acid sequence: CAISERSYNEQFF.

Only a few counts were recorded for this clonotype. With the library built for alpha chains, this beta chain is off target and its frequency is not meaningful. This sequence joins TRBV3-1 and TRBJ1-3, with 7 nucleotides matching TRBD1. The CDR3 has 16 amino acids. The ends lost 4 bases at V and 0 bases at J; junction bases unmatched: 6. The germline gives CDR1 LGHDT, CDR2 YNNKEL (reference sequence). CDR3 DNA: TGTGCCAGCAGCCGAGGAACAGGGGACTCTGGAAACACCATATATTTT. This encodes CASSRGTGDSGNTIYF. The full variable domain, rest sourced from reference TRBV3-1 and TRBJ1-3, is DTAVSQTPKYLVTQMGNDKSIKCEQNLGHDTMYWYKQDSKKFLKIMFSYNNKELIINETVPNRFSPKSPDKAHLNLHINSLELGDSAVYFCASSRGTGDSGNTIYFGEGSWLTVV.

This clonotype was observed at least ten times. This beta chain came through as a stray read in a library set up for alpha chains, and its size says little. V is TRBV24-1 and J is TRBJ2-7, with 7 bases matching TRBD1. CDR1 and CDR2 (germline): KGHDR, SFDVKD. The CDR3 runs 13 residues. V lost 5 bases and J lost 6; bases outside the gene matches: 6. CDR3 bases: TGTGCCACCAGTGTAGACAGGGACAGCGAGCAGTACTTC. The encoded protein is CATSVDRDSEQYF.